This T cell receptor beta chain appears in the sequencing data of a study of shared clonotypes between healthy human individuals. Study observations and caveats: A few donors showed sharing of about 4.6% of naive CD4 clonotypes.

Partitioning of CD4+ cells yielded a CD45RA+ naive subset and a CD45RA-negative memory subset. Trimming cost V 4 bases and J 4 bases; bases outside gene matches: 10. Germline V gene sequence: CDR1 GTSNPN, CDR2 SVGIG (reference sequence). The CDR3 extends over 15 amino acids. Libraries were prepared by immunoSEQ multiplex PCR; TCRdb keeps only in-frame clonotypes and omits some of them. The profile shows 2,500,000 or so clones, roughly 93% of them singletons. For this clone: Its antigen is still unknown.

The chain couples TRBV30 to TRBJ1-1; 9 nucleotides align to TRBD1. The clonotype originates from a man aged 18 to 30 in good health. Some clones in this sample may be carry-over from other donors' samples. The sequencing input was naive CD4+ T cells from PBMCs. Indicated subset: CD45RA+ positively selected. The CDR3, as DNA: TGTGCCTGGAATCCGGACAGGGGAGTGGGCACTGAAGCTTTCTTT. Translation gives CAWNPDRGVGTEAFF.